This TCR beta chain is from a study of T cell responses to AZD1222 COVID-19 vaccine. Overall study findings and caveats: The sample set comprised mostly white British donors with more females, and clonal diversity was possibly underestimated. Vaccine-associated CD4 TCRs spanned spike, dominant at 160-218 and 743-854. With two AZD1222 doses given, Spike-specific TCR breadth and depth both rose. Seropositive AZD1222 recipients at baseline numbered only five or six.

TCRdb's copy holds only in-frame clones and misses some; the assay was immunoSEQ multiplex PCR. The data show approximately 100,000 clones, roughly 84% seen once. Points on this clone: Its antigen is currently unknown.

Germline CDR1 and CDR2: MNHEY and SVGAGI. Trimming cost V 0 bases and J 2 bases; bases outside gene matches: 5. This CDR3 spans 16 amino acids. This receptor was identified in an adult in good health. The material was peripheral blood, obtained on day 0 of AZD1222 vaccination. The genes are TRBV6-5 and TRBJ2-3, with 7 bases fitting TRBD2. As DNA, the CDR3 is TGTGCCAGCAGTTACTCAAGCGGGGCCGACACAGATACGCAGTATTTT. Its translation is CASSYSSGADTDTQYF.